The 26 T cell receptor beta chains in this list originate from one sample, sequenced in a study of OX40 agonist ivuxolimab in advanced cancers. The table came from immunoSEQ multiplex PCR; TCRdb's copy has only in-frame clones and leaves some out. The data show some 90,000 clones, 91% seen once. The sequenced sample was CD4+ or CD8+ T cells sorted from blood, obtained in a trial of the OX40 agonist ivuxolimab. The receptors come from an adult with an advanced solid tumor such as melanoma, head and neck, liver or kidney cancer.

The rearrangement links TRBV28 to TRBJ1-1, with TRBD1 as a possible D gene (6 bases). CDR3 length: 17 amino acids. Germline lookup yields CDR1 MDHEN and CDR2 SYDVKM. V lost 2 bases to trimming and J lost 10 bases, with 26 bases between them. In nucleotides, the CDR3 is TGTGCCAGCAGTTTAATGTTTTGGGGGCGGGATGAAGATGTAGCTTTCTTT. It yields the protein CASSLMFWGRDEDVAFF.

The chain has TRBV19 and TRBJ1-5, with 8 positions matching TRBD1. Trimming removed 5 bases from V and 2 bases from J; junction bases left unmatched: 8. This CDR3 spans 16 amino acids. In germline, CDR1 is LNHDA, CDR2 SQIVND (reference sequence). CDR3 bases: TGTGCCAGTAGTGGAACCAGGGGGCCGGGCAATCAGCCCCAGCATTTT. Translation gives CASSGTRGPGNQPQHF.

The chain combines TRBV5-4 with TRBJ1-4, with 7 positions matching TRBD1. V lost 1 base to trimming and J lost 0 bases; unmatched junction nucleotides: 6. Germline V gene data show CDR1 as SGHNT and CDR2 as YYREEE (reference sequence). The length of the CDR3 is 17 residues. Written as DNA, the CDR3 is TGTGCCAGCAGCTTGCTGACAGGGCCTGCAACTAATGAAAAACTGTTTTTT. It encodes CASSLLTGPATNEKLFF.

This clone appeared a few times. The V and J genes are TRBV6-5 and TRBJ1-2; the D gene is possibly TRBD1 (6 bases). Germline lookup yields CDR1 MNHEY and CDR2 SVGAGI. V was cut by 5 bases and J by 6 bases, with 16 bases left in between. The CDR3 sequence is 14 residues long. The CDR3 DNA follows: TGTGCCAGCAGTCCCAAGGTCAGGGGCGATGGCTACACCTTC. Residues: CASSPKVRGDGYTF.

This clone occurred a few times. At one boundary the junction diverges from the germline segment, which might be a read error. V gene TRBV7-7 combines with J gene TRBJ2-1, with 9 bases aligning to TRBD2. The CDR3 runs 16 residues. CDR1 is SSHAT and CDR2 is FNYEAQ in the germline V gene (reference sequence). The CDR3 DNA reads TGTGCTAGCAGCCCTAGCGGGATTGGGACCTACAATGAGCAGTTCTTC. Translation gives CASSPSGIGTYNEQFF.

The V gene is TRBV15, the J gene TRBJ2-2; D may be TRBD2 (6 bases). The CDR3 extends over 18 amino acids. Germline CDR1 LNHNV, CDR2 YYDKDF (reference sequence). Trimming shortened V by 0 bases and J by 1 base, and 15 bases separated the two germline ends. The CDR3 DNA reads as TGTGCCACCAGCAGAGATAGTTCACTAGCAAAGAACACCGGGGAGCTGTTTTTT. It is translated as CATSRDSSLAKNTGELFF.

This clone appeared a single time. This chain's CDR3 is CALYGGFGYTF. CDR3 DNA sequence: TGTGCCCTATATGGGGGTTTCGGCTACACCTTC. V usage is TRBV28 and J usage is TRBJ1-2; maybe TRBD1 (5 bases). V lost 11 bases and J lost 8, with 15 bases in between. The CDR3 covers 11 residues. Per the germline V gene, CDR1 is MDHEN and CDR2 is SYDVKM.

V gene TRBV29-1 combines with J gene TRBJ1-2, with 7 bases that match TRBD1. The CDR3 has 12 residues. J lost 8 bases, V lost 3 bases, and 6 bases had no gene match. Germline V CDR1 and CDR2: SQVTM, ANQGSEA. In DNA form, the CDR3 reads TGCAGCGTTGAGTCGACAGGGTCCGGCTACACCTTC. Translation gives CSVESTGSGYTF.

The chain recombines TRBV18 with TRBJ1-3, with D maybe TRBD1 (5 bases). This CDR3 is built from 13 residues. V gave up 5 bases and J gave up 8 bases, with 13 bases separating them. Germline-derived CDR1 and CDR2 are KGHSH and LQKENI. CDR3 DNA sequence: TGTGCCAGCTCAACCGGACTGGGGGACACCATATATTTT. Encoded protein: CASSTGLGDTIYF.

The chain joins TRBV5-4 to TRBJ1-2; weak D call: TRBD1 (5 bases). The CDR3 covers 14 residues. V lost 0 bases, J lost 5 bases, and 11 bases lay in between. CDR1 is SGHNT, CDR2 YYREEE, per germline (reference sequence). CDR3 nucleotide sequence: TGTGCCAGCAGCTTGGAAGGGGCCGCTTATGGCTACACCTTC. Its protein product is CASSLEGAAYGYTF.

The CDR3 DNA follows: TGCAGTGCTAGAGCCTATAACGAGCAGTACTTC. Translated, it gives CSARAYNEQYF. The chain joins TRBV20-1 to TRBJ2-7; no clear D gene. This CDR3 region has 11 residues. Trimming removed 1 base from V and 5 bases from J, with 6 bases in between. In germline, CDR1 is DFQATT, CDR2 SNEGSKA (reference sequence).

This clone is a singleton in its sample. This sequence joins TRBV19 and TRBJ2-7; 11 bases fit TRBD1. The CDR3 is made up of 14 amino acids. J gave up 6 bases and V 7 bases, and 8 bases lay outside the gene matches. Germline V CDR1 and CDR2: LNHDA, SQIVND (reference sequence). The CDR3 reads CASTPRDRGSEQYF. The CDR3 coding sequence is TGTGCCAGTACCCCAAGGGACAGGGGGTCCGAGCAGTACTTC. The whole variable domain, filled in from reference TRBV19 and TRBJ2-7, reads DGGITQSPKYLFRKEGQNVTLSCEQNLNHDAMYWYRQDPGQGLRLIYYSQIVNDFQKGDIAEGYSVSREKKESFPLTVTSAQKNPTAFYLCASTPRDRGSEQYFGPGTRLTVT.

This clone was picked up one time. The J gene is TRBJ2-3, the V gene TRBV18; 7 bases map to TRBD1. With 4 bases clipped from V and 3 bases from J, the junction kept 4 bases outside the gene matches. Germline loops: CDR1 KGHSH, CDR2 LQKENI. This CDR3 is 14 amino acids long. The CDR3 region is CASSLRDSTDTQYF. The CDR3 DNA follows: TGTGCCAGCTCACTCCGGGACAGTACAGATACGCAGTATTTT.

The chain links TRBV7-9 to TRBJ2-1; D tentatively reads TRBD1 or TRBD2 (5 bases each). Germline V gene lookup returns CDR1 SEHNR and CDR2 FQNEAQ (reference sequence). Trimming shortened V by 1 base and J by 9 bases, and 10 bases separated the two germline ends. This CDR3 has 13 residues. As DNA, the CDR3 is TGTGCCAGCAGCTTAGGAGCAGGGAGTGAGCAGTTCTTC. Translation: CASSLGAGSEQFF.

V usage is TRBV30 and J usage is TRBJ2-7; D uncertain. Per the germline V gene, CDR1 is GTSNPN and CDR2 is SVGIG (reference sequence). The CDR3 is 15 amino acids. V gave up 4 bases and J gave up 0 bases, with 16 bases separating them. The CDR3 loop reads CAWINTGPSSYEQYF. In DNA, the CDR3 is TGTGCCTGGATAAACACGGGCCCTAGCTCCTACGAGCAGTACTTC.

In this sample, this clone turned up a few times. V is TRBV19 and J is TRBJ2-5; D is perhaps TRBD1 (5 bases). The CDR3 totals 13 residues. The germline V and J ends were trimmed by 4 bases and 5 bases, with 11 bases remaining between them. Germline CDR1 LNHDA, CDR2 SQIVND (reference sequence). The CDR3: CASSNWGRETQYF. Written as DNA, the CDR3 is TGTGCCAGTAGTAACTGGGGCAGGGAGACCCAGTACTTC. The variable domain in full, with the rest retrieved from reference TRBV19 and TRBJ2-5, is DGGITQSPKYLFRKEGQNVTLSCEQNLNHDAMYWYRQDPGQGLRLIYYSQIVNDFQKGDIAEGYSVSREKKESFPLTVTSAQKNPTAFYLCASSNWGRETQYFGPGTRLLVL.

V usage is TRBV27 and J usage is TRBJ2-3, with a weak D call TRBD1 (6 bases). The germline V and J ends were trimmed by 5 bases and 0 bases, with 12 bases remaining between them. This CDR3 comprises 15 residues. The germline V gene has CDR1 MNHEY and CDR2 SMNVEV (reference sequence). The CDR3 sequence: CASSPRTASTDTQYF. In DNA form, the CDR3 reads TGTGCCAGCAGTCCCCGGACAGCTAGCACAGATACGCAGTATTTT.

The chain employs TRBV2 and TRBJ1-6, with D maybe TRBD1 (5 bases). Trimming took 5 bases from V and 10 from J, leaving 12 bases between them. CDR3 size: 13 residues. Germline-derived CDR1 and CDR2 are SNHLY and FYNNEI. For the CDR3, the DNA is TGTGCCAGCAGTTCAGGGTGGGGCTCACCCCTCCACTTT. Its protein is CASSSGWGSPLHF.

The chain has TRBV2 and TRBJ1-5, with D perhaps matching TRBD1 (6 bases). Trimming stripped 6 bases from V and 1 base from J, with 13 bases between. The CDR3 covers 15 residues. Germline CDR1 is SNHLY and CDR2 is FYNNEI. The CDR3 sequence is CASREQGSSNQPQHF. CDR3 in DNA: TGTGCCAGCAGGGAACAGGGTTCCAGCAATCAGCCCCAGCATTTT.

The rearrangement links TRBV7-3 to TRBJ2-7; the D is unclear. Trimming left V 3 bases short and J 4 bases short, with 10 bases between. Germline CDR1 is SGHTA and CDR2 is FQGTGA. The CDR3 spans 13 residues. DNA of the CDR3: TGTGCCAGCAGCTTGGGGTCTGGTTACGAGCAGTACTTC. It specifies CASSLGSGYEQYF.

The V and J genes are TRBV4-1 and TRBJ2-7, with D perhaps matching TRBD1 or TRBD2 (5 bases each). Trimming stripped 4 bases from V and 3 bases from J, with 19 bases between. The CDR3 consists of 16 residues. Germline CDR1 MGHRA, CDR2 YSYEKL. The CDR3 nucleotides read TGCGCCAGCAGCCGATGGGGGACCATACCCTTCTACGAGCAGTACTTC. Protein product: CASSRWGTIPFYEQYF.

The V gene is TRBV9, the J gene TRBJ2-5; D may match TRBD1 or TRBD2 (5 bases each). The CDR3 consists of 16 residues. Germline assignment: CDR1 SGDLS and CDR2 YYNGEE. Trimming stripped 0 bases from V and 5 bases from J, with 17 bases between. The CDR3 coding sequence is TGTGCCAGCAGCGTAGGGGGGAGTGGACTTATGGAGACCCAGTACTTC. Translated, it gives CASSVGGSGLMETQYF.

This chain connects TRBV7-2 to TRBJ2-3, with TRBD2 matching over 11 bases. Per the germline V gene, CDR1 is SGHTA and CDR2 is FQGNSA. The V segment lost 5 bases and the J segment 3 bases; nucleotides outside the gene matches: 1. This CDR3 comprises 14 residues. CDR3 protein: CASSTSGRTDTQYF. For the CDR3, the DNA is TGTGCCAGCAGCACTAGCGGGAGAACAGATACGCAGTATTTT.

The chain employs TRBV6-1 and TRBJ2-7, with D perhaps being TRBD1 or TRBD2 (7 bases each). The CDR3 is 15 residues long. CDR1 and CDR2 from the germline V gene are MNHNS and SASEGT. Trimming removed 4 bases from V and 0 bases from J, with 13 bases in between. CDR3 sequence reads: CASSAGGGPSYEQYF. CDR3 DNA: TGTGCCAGCAGTGCAGGGGGGGGCCCCTCCTACGAGCAGTACTTC.

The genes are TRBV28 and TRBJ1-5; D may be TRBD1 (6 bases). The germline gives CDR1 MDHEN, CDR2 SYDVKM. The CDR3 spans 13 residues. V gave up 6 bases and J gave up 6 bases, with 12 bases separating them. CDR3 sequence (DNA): TGTGCCAGCAGAAGAGGGGGTTTTCAGCCCCAGCATTTT. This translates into CASRRGGFQPQHF.

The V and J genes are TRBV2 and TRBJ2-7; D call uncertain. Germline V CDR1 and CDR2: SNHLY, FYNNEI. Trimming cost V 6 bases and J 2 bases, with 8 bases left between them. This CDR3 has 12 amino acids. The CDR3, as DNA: TGTGCCAGCAGGAGAGAAACCTACGAGCAGTACTTC. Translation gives CASRRETYEQYF.